This T cell receptor beta chain was identified during a study of T cell changes during pregnancy in multiple sclerosis. The CDR3 runs 14 residues. CDR1 and CDR2 (germline): SGDLS, YYNGEE. Trimming removed 3 bases from V and 3 bases from J; junction bases left unmatched: 3. Produced via immunoSEQ multiplex PCR; TCRdb's table is partial and in-frame only. The sample has more than 35,000 clones, roughly 94% seen once. The chain employs TRBV9 and TRBJ1-5; TRBD1 matches 7 bases. This TCR derives from a female donor with multiple sclerosis, enrolled in a pregnancy study. This material consisted of CD4+ T cells from peripheral blood mononuclear cells, taken in the third trimester of pregnancy. The CDR3 coding sequence is TGTGCCAGCAGCGCGGGACAGACCAATCAGCCCCAGCATTTT. Translating gives CASSAGQTNQPQHF.